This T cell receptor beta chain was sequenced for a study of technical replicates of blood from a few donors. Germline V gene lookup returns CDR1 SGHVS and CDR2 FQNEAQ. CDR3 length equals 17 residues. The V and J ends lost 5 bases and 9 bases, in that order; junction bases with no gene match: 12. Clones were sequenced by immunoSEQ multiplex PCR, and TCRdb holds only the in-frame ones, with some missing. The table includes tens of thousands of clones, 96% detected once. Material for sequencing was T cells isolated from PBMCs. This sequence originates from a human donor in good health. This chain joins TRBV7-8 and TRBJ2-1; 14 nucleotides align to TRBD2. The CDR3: CASSNLGTSGRVREQFF. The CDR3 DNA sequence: TGTGCCAGCAGCAATCTTGGGACTAGCGGGAGAGTGCGTGAGCAGTTCTTC.